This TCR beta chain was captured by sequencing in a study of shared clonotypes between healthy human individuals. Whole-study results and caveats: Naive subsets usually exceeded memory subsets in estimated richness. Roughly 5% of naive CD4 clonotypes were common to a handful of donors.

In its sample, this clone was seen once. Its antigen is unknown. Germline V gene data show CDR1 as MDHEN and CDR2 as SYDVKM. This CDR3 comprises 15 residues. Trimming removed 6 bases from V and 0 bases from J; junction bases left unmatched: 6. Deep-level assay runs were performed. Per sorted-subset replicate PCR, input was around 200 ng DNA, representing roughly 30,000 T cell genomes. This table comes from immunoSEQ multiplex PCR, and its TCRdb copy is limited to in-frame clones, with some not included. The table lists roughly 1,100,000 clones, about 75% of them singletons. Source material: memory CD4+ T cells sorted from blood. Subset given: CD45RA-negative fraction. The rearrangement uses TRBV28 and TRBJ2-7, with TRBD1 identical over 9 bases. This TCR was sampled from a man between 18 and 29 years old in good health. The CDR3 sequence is CASSPTGGLSYEQYF. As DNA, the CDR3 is TGTGCCAGCAGCCCTACAGGGGGCCTCTCCTACGAGCAGTACTTC.